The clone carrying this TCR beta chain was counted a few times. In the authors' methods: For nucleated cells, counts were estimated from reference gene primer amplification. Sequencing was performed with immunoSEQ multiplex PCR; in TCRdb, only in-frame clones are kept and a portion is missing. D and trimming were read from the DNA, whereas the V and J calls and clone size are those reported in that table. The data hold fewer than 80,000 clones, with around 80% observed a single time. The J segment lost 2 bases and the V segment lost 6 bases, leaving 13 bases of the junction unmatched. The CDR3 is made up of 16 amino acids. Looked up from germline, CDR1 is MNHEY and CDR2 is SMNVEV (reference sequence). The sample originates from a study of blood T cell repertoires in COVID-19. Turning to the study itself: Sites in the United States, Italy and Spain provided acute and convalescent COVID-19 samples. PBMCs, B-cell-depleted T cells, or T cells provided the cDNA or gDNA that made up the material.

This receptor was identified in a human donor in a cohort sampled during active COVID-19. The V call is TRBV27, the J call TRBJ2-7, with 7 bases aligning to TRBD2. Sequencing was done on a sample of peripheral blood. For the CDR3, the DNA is TGTGCCAGCAGCCGTATGGGGGGGGACTTGACCTACGAGCAGTACTTC. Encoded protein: CASSRMGGDLTYEQYF.